The rows below give T cell receptor beta chains drawn from one sample of a study of PD-L1 blockade in urothelial cancer. Sequencing was performed with immunoSEQ multiplex PCR; in TCRdb, only in-frame clones are kept and a portion is missing. The sample holds under 20,000 clones, approximately 82% seen once. This specimen was PBMCs, taken around atezolizumab (anti-PD-L1) treatment. The receptor set was obtained from a man in his fifties with urothelial cancer. Each CDR3 is given without its conserved first and last residue. Each record gives: V gene, CDR3 protein.

v_gene: TRBV6-5
CDR3aa: ASSYSGRDTQY

v_gene: TRBV4-2
CDR3aa: ASSPGLWGYTEAF

v_gene: TRBV28
CDR3aa: ASRSDRGNTEAF

v_gene: TRBV28
CDR3aa: ASSLNRGYT

v_gene: TRBV6-6
CDR3aa: ASSSPVSRELF

v_gene: TRBV11-3
CDR3aa: ASSLAGVGTGELF

v_gene: TRBV11-2
CDR3aa: ASSGGLLGHEQF

v_gene: TRBV27
CDR3aa: ASSPDRLATNEKLF

v_gene: TRBV6-6
CDR3aa: ASTERVDGYT

v_gene: TRBV19
CDR3aa: ASGAKGGNYNEQF

v_gene: TRBV29-1
CDR3aa: SAQRAIRGDGYT

v_gene: TRBV19
CDR3aa: ASSKTRTSEYNEQF

v_gene: TRBV5-1
CDR3aa: ASSLKSNTQY

v_gene: TRBV7-9
CDR3aa: ASSLTGGADTQY

v_gene: TRBV6-5
CDR3aa: ASSFRRGVYEQY

v_gene: TRBV12-5
CDR3aa: ASGLRSGRGNTGELF

v_gene: TRBV6-1
CDR3aa: ASSDQTGGGSDTQY

v_gene: TRBV7-9
CDR3aa: ASSLRASGRIDEQF

v_gene: TRBV5-4
CDR3aa: ASSAGQATSYEQY

v_gene: TRBV7-9
CDR3aa: ASSLSDFRGVGELF

v_gene: TRBV25-1
CDR3aa: ASSDGWGGTTNEKLF

v_gene: TRBV29-1
CDR3aa: SFLGQKETQY

v_gene: TRBV7-9
CDR3aa: ATVGEGSSGLQETQY

v_gene: TRBV5-4
CDR3aa: ASSAGTSGGARY

v_gene: TRBV6-5
CDR3aa: ASSLEVASGETQY

v_gene: TRBV7-9
CDR3aa: ASTSSGATNTEAF

v_gene: TRBV4-1
CDR3aa: ASSQDPGGTLYEQY

v_gene: TRBV11-1
CDR3aa: ASSLGPAGGAYEQY

v_gene: TRBV19
CDR3aa: ASTAGGGWNTEAF

v_gene: TRBV5-5
CDR3aa: ASSFMQPGTGPDNEQF

v_gene: TRBV5-1
CDR3aa: ASRTGDDYGYT

v_gene: TRBV7-8
CDR3aa: ASSHPGQGNTEAF

v_gene: TRBV18
CDR3aa: ASSPPRGQHGYT

v_gene: TRBV11-2
CDR3aa: ASSLKPGWNQPQH

v_gene: TRBV29-1
CDR3aa: SARQGVQTGELF

v_gene: TRBV7-9
CDR3aa: ASSSPGTGITGELF

v_gene: TRBV15
CDR3aa: ATSRPGGYHGAF

v_gene: TRBV6-4
CDR3aa: ASSDSGTNTDTQY

v_gene: TRBV6-1
CDR3aa: ASTPRGKGNQPQH

v_gene: TRBV5-1
CDR3aa: ASGLSGTEAF

v_gene: TRBV5-1
CDR3aa: ASSLGASGGGEKLF

v_gene: TRBV7-7
CDR3aa: ASSLFASGANTGELF

v_gene: TRBV11-2
CDR3aa: ASSYLRASGRSNGELF

v_gene: TRBV9
CDR3aa: ASSVDGQVTDTQY

v_gene: TRBV30
CDR3aa: AWIRGNAGELF

v_gene: TRBV5-4
CDR3aa: ASSLAGNPGELF

v_gene: TRBV5-4
CDR3aa: ASSFGGSNQPQH

v_gene: TRBV30
CDR3aa: AWSVRREAFLI

v_gene: TRBV9
CDR3aa: ASSEAEGGFNQPQH

v_gene: TRBV27
CDR3aa: ASTFGRQLNTGELF

v_gene: TRBV9
CDR3aa: ASSVRLAGVETQY

v_gene: TRBV5-1
CDR3aa: ASSPGGQNLF

v_gene: TRBV19
CDR3aa: ASSIWGGGQETQY